This T cell receptor (beta chain) comes out of a study of T-cell memory formation after mild COVID-19. The length of the CDR3 is 20 residues. Germline CDR1 reads LGHNA; CDR2 reads YNFKEQ. Trimming took 5 bases from V and 4 from J, leaving 29 bases between them. TCRdb re-called the 5' RACE reads with MiXCR, one entry per CDR3 protein. The table has some 260,000 distinct CDR3 sequences, about 16% seen once. This clonotype was observed a handful of times. The V gene is TRBV4-2, the J gene TRBJ2-2, with D maybe TRBD2 (5 bases). Sequencing input: PBMCs or a T cell subset sorted from them (not recorded which). The sequence was collected from a young man who had mild COVID-19 (a few samples of this study predate the infection). Cell type and time point are not known. CDR3 nucleotides: TGTGCCAGCAGCGTTCAGTACCGGGCCGCAAATTGGGAGAGCACCGGGGAGCTGTTTTTT. Translation gives CASSVQYRAANWESTGELFF.